This T cell receptor (beta chain) stems from a study of blood T cell repertoires in COVID-19. Study overall: In each case, the material was cDNA or gDNA derived from T cells, B-cell-depleted T cells, or PBMCs.

This table comes from immunoSEQ multiplex PCR, and its TCRdb copy is limited to in-frame clones, with some not included. The sample lists about 280,000 clones; 80% to 85% were seen once. Germline assignment: CDR1 LNHDA and CDR2 SQIVND (reference sequence). The CDR3 is made up of 16 amino acids. The V and J ends lost 6 bases and 0 bases respectively, with 12 bases between them. Clinical history as reported by participants underpinned cohort assignment. Exposed participants encountered a COVID-19 case during the 2 weeks preceding study entry. The sequence was obtained from a man aged 40-50 years who had been exposed to COVID-19. The chain recombines TRBV19 with TRBJ2-6; D not certain. Sequenced material: PBMCs or T cells enriched from blood (not recorded which). CDR3 protein: CASSWPGNSGANVLTF. In DNA form, the CDR3 reads TGTGCCAGTAGCTGGCCAGGCAACTCTGGGGCCAACGTCCTGACTTTC.